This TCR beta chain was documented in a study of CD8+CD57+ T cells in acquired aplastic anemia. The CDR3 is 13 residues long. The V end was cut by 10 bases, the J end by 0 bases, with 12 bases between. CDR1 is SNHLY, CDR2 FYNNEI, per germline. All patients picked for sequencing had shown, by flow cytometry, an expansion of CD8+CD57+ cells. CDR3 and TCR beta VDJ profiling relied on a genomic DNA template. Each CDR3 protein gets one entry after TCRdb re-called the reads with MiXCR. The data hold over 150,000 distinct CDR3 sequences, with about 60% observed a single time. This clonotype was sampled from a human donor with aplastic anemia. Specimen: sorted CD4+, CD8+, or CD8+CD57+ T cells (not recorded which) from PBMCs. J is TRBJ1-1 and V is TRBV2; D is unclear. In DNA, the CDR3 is TGTGCCAACCCACATCGCCTGAACACTGAAGCTTTCTTT. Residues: CANPHRLNTEAFF.